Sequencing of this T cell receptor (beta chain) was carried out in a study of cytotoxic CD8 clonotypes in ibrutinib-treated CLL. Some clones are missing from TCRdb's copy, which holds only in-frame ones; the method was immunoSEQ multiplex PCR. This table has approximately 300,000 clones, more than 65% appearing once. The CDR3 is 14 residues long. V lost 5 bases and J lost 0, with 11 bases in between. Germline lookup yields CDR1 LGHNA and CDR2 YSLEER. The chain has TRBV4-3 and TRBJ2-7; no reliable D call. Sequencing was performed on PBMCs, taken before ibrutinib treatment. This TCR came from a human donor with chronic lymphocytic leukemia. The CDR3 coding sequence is TGCGCCAGCAGCTTCGATAGGAGCTCCTACGAGCAGTACTTC. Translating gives CASSFDRSSYEQYF.